These 27 T cell receptor beta chains were sequenced from one sample in a study of shared clonotypes between healthy human individuals. Naive CD8 isolation took CD45RO-negative cells positively selected for CCR7 and excluded terminally differentiated effector memory CD45RA+ cells. Using immunoSEQ multiplex PCR, the repertoire was profiled, and TCRdb retains in-frame clones only, with some absent. In the table there are millions of clones, approximately 94% of which are singletons. The sequenced sample was naive CD8+ T cells sorted from blood. These receptors were obtained from a man aged 18 to 30 in good health.

The gene calls are TRBV7-6 and TRBJ1-1; 8 nucleotides agree with TRBD1. The ends lost 1 base at V and 1 base at J; junction bases unmatched: 8. Germline CDR1 reads SGHVS; CDR2 reads FNYEAQ. The CDR3 totals 17 residues. The DNA of the CDR3 is TGTGCCAGCAGCTTAGAGGTCCTTGGACAGGGGAACACTGAAGCTTTCTTT. Translation: CASSLEVLGQGNTEAFF.

The J gene is TRBJ2-7, the V gene TRBV7-2; D tentatively reads TRBD1 or TRBD2 (6 bases each). The V gene lost 0 bases and the J gene lost 6 bases, with 18 bases spanning the gap. CDR1 is SGHTA, CDR2 FQGNSA, per germline. This CDR3 has 16 amino acids. As DNA, the CDR3 is TGTGCCAGCAGCTTAGCGAACCGGGGGCAATGGTCCGAGCAGTACTTC. Its protein product is CASSLANRGQWSEQYF.

Turning to this clone: The junction does not match germline at one end; this may be a read error. The rearrangement uses TRBV7-7 and TRBJ2-7; D is unresolved. The CDR3 is 14 residues long. The germline V gene has CDR1 SSHAT and CDR2 FNYEAQ (reference sequence). CDR3 nucleotide sequence: TGTGCTAGCAGCCCGGGCGTCCTGAAGAACGAGCAGTACTTC. Its protein is CASSPGVLKNEQYF.

The chain employs TRBV29-1 and TRBJ2-2; D is unclear. With 4 bases removed from V and 0 bases from J, the gap between germline ends came to 6 bases. CDR3 length: 13 residues. The V gene's germline CDR1 is SQVTM and CDR2 ANQGSEA. In nucleotides, the CDR3 is TGCAGCGTTGGGATAGCGAACACCGGGGAGCTGTTTTTT. Amino acid sequence: CSVGIANTGELFF.

V is TRBV11-2 and J is TRBJ2-7; 11 nucleotides agree with TRBD2. CDR3 length: 16 amino acids. The trim removed 6 bases at V and 2 bases at J, leaving 9 bases unmatched. Germline V gene sequence: CDR1 SGHAT, CDR2 FQNNGV. CDR3 sequence (DNA): TGTGCCAGCAGTTTACATAGCGGGGGGGTCACCTACGAGCAGTACTTC. Its protein is CASSLHSGGVTYEQYF.

The CDR3 DNA reads as TGTGCCAGCGCATGGCGGGGATGGGAAAAACTGTTTTTT. Its translation: CASAWRGWEKLFF. The V call is TRBV28, the J call TRBJ1-4; the D is unclear. In germline, CDR1 is MDHEN, CDR2 SYDVKM. V was pared by 8 bases and J by 8 bases, with 15 bases between. The CDR3 is made up of 13 amino acids.

The CDR3 DNA reads as TGTGCCAGCAGCGTAGGTTTCAGGGAGGCTAATTCACCCCTCCACTTT. This gives the protein CASSVGFREANSPLHF. The chain joins TRBV9 to TRBJ1-6, with D maybe TRBD1 (5 bases). With 0 bases removed from V and 6 bases from J, the gap between germline ends came to 13 bases. The CDR3 sequence is 16 residues long. The germline CDR1 and CDR2 sequences are SGDLS and YYNGEE.

In regard to this clone: The same CDR3 arises from other DNA sequences in this sample as well. V and J are TRBV13 and TRBJ1-6, with 7 nucleotides matching TRBD1. Trimming at V came to 4 bases and at J to 0 bases, leaving 3 bases not matched to a gene. CDR1 is PRHDT, CDR2 FYEKMQ, per germline (reference sequence). The CDR3 contains 16 residues. The CDR3 reads CASSSRGSSYNSPLHF. The CDR3 DNA follows: TGTGCCAGCAGCTCCAGGGGGAGCTCCTATAATTCACCCCTCCACTTT.

The chain employs TRBV10-3 and TRBJ1-3; D is perhaps TRBD1 (6 bases). Between the trimmed V and J ends, which lost 6 bases and 0 bases, there was a span of 9 bases. Germline CDR1 and CDR2: ENHRY and SYGVKD. CDR3 size: 14 residues. The CDR3 bases are TGTGCCATCAGCCCGACAGGCTCTGGAAACACCATATATTTT. It encodes CAISPTGSGNTIYF.

CDR3 coding DNA: TGTGCCAGCAGTGTATTACACACCGGGGAGCTGTTTTTT. Protein product: CASSVLHTGELFF. This rearrangement joins TRBV6-1 to TRBJ2-2; D ambiguous. Germline assignment: CDR1 MNHNS and CDR2 SASEGT. V lost 4 bases and J 3 bases, leaving 6 bases between the germline ends. This CDR3 comprises 13 residues.

The chain recombines TRBV7-9 with TRBJ2-5; D gene uncertain. V lost 4 bases and J 5 bases, leaving 17 bases between the germline ends. The CDR3 is 15 residues long. Germline CDR1 and CDR2: SEHNR and FQNEAQ (reference sequence). This CDR3 is CASSSPPPPRETQYF. CDR3 nucleotides: TGTGCCAGCAGCTCCCCTCCCCCTCCGAGGGAGACCCAGTACTTC.

Turning to this clone: This sample also contains other DNA sequences that code for the same CDR3. This chain connects TRBV9 to TRBJ2-3; tentatively, D is TRBD2 (5 bases). Looked up from germline, CDR1 is SGDLS and CDR2 is YYNGEE. With 2 bases removed from V and 1 base from J, the gap between germline ends came to 8 bases. The CDR3 sequence is 14 residues long. CDR3 region: CASSVYGGTDTQYF. Here the CDR3 DNA reads TGTGCCAGCAGCGTTTACGGGGGCACAGATACGCAGTATTTT. Full variable domain (rest looked up from reference TRBV9 and TRBJ2-3): DSGVTQTPKHLITATGQRVTLRCSPRSGDLSVYWYQQSLDQGLQFLIQYYNGEERAKGNILERFSAQQFPDLHSELNLSSLELGDSALYFCASSVYGGTDTQYFGPGTRLTVL.

This clone was counted once. The chain links TRBV7-9 to TRBJ2-1, with no clear D. There are 12 residues in the CDR3. Trimming stripped 8 bases from V and 4 bases from J, with 9 bases between. CDR1 and CDR2 (germline): SEHNR, FQNEAQ (reference sequence). This CDR3 reads CASDGEYNEQFF. CDR3 in DNA: TGTGCCAGCGATGGAGAGTACAATGAGCAGTTCTTC.

The table lists this clone with a count of one. The sample carries other DNA sequences with the same CDR3. This chain uses TRBV30 with TRBJ1-1, with D possibly matching TRBD1 (6 bases). The length of the CDR3 is 13 residues. Germline assignment: CDR1 GTSNPN and CDR2 SVGIG (reference sequence). V was clipped by 0 bases and J by 5 bases, with 10 bases between them. The CDR3 protein is CAWSVVGGTEAFF. The CDR3 bases are TGTGCCTGGAGTGTAGTAGGGGGAACTGAAGCTTTCTTT.

The gene calls are TRBV19 and TRBJ1-3; a possible D gene is TRBD1 (5 bases). CDR1 and CDR2 (germline): LNHDA, SQIVND (reference sequence). The CDR3 runs to 15 residues. The V gene lost 9 bases and the J gene lost 1 base, with 16 bases spanning the gap. CDR3: CASAGMYRSGNTIYF. In DNA, the CDR3 is TGTGCCAGCGCAGGGATGTATAGGTCTGGAAACACCATATATTTT.

This chain connects TRBV19 to TRBJ2-2; D possibly uses TRBD1 or TRBD2 (5 bases each). Germline loops: CDR1 LNHDA, CDR2 SQIVND (reference sequence). The CDR3 runs 16 residues. The germline V and J ends were trimmed by 7 bases and 0 bases, with 15 bases remaining between them. CDR3 DNA: TGTGCCAGTATGGGGGTAACAGATGCGAACACCGGGGAGCTGTTTTTT. The encoded protein is CASMGVTDANTGELFF.

This sequence joins TRBV19 and TRBJ2-1; D gene uncertain. CDR3 size: 11 residues. Per the germline V gene, CDR1 is LNHDA and CDR2 is SQIVND (reference sequence). V lost 6 bases, J lost 4 bases, and 4 bases lay in between. The CDR3 sequence: CASREYNEQFF. The CDR3 nucleotides are TGTGCCAGTAGAGAATACAATGAGCAGTTCTTC.

The V gene is TRBV15, the J gene TRBJ1-5, with D possibly TRBD1 on 6 matching bases. The germline V and J ends were trimmed by 7 bases and 6 bases, with 19 bases remaining between them. The CDR3 runs to 15 residues. Looked up from germline, CDR1 is LNHNV and CDR2 is YYDKDF (reference sequence). CDR3 amino acids: CATTPGSAGAQPQHF. The CDR3 nucleotides are TGTGCCACCACACCCGGGTCCGCAGGGGCTCAGCCCCAGCATTTT.

The gene calls are TRBV11-2 and TRBJ1-5; D possibly corresponds to TRBD1 (6 bases). The CDR3 covers 15 residues. From germline, CDR1 is SGHAT and CDR2 FQNNGV. V was shortened by 5 bases and J by 2 bases, with 13 bases between the two germline ends. CDR3 loop: CASSPGQIGNQPQHF. DNA for the CDR3: TGTGCCAGCAGCCCTGGACAGATAGGCAATCAGCCCCAGCATTTT.

This clone has a single count. The chain combines TRBV2 with TRBJ1-5, with 7 positions matching TRBD1. Germline CDR1 and CDR2: SNHLY and FYNNEI. With 6 bases clipped from V and 0 bases from J, the junction kept 17 bases outside the gene matches. CDR3 length equals 19 residues. CDR3 nucleotides: TGTGCCAGCAGAGGTACAGGGGACCCGACCCCTTATAGCAATCAGCCCCAGCATTTT. This encodes CASRGTGDPTPYSNQPQHF. The full variable domain, with the rest looked up from reference TRBV2 and TRBJ1-5, is EPEVTQTPSHQVTQMGQEVILRCVPISNHLYFYWYRQILGQKVEFLVSFYNNEISEKSEIFDDQFSVERPDGSNFTLKIRSTKLEDSAMYFCASRGTGDPTPYSNQPQHFGDGTRLSIL.

V is TRBV9 and J is TRBJ2-7; TRBD1 matches 7 bases. The CDR3 is made up of 15 amino acids. Germline V gene sequence: CDR1 SGDLS, CDR2 YYNGEE. Trimming took 4 bases from V and 0 from J; bases not matched to a gene: 7. CDR3 residues: CASSPWDSPSYEQYF. CDR3 sequence (DNA): TGTGCCAGCAGCCCCTGGGACAGCCCCTCCTACGAGCAGTACTTC.

This clone occurred a few times. The CDR3 sequence is CASRPGHYNSPLHF. The CDR3 nucleotides are TGTGCCAGCAGGCCAGGGCATTATAATTCACCCCTCCACTTT. This sequence joins TRBV27 and TRBJ1-6, with D maybe TRBD1 (5 bases). This CDR3 spans 14 amino acids. Trimming took off 6 bases at V and 4 bases at J, with 10 bases between the two ends. Germline-derived CDR1 and CDR2 are MNHEY and SMNVEV (reference sequence).

This rearrangement joins TRBV19 to TRBJ2-7; a weak D match, TRBD1 (6 bases). The germline gives CDR1 LNHDA, CDR2 SQIVND (reference sequence). The CDR3 is 14 amino acids. Trimming stripped 4 bases from V and 3 bases from J, with 13 bases between. The CDR3 coding sequence is TGTGCCAGTAGTAGGGTCGCAGGGGACTACGAGCAGTACTTC. Translated, it gives CASSRVAGDYEQYF.

The CDR3 DNA reads as TGTGCCAGCAGCGTAGAGGGGGATGTTTCACCCCTCCACTTT. Translating it yields CASSVEGDVSPLHF. This chain joins TRBV9 and TRBJ1-6; possible D gene TRBD1, 6 bases. Per germline, CDR1 SGDLS and CDR2 YYNGEE. The CDR3 length is 14 residues. Between the trimmed V and J ends, which lost 0 bases and 9 bases, there was a span of 10 bases. Based on the CDR3 plus reference TRBV9 and TRBJ1-6, the full variable domain is DSGVTQTPKHLITATGQRVTLRCSPRSGDLSVYWYQQSLDQGLQFLIQYYNGEERAKGNILERFSAQQFPDLHSELNLSSLELGDSALYFCASSVEGDVSPLHFGNGTRLTVT.

This chain connects TRBV30 to TRBJ2-7, with 11 bases identical to TRBD2. Germline CDR1 and CDR2: GTSNPN and SVGIG (reference sequence). There are 16 residues in the CDR3. V lost 4 bases to trimming and J lost 4 bases; unmatched junction nucleotides: 12. Here the CDR3 reads CAWTVVAGGRGYEQYF. The CDR3 bases are TGTGCCTGGACCGTGGTAGCGGGAGGGAGAGGGTACGAGCAGTACTTC.

The chain uses TRBV27 and TRBJ2-1; 11 positions match TRBD2. CDR3 size: 15 residues. The germline CDR1 and CDR2 sequences are MNHEY and SMNVEV (reference sequence). Trimming took 6 bases from V and 3 from J; bases not matched to a gene: 4. This CDR3 is CASSGGTSGYNEQFF. The CDR3, as DNA: TGTGCCAGCAGCGGGGGGACTAGCGGCTACAATGAGCAGTTCTTC.

This clone was detected only a few times. The CDR3 DNA follows: TGTGCCAGCAGCGAGTCCGCCGGCTATGGCTACACCTTC. Protein product: CASSESAGYGYTF. This sequence joins TRBV7-9 and TRBJ1-2; unclear D gene. Germline-derived CDR1 and CDR2 are SEHNR and FQNEAQ (reference sequence). CDR3 size: 13 residues. V was cut by 5 bases and J by 4 bases, with 11 bases left in between.